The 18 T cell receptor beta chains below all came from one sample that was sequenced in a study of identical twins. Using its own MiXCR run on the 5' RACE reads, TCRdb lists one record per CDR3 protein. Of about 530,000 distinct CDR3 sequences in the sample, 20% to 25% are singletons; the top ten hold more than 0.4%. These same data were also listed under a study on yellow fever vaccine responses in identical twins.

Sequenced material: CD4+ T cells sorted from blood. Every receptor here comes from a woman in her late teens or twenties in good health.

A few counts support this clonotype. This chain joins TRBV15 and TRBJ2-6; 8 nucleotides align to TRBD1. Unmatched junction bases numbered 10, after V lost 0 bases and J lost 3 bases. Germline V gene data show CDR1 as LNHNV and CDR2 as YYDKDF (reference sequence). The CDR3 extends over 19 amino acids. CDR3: CATSRDQTQGAGGANVLTF. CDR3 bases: TGTGCCACCAGCAGAGACCAGACCCAGGGGGCTGGTGGGGCCAACGTCCTGACTTTC.

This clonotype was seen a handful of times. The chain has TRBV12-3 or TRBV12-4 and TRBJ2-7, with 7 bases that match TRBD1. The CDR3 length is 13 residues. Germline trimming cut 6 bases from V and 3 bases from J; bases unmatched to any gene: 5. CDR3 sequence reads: CASRAGDSYEQYF. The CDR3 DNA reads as TGTGCCAGCAGAGCTGGGGACAGCTACGAGCAGTACTTC.

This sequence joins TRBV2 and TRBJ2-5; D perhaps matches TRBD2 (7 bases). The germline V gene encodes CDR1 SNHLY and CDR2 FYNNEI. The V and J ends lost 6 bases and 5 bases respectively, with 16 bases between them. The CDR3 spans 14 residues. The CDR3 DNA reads TGTGCCAGCAGCCTCGGGCGGGGGCGTGAGACCCAGTACTTC. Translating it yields CASSLGRGRETQYF. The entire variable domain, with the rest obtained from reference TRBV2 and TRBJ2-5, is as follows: EPEVTQTPSHQVTQMGQEVILRCVPISNHLYFYWYRQILGQKVEFLVSFYNNEISEKSEIFDDQFSVERPDGSNFTLKIRSTKLEDSAMYFCASSLGRGRETQYFGPGTRLLVL.

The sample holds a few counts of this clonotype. This CDR3 reads CSVEGNYEQYF. In nucleotides, the CDR3 is TGCAGTGTAGAGGGGAACTACGAGCAGTACTTC. The rearrangement uses TRBV20-1 and TRBJ2-7, with D tentatively TRBD1 or TRBD2 (5 bases each). CDR3 size: 11 residues. V lost 7 bases, J lost 3 bases, and 10 bases lay in between. Germline V CDR1 and CDR2: DFQATT, SNEGSKA (reference sequence).

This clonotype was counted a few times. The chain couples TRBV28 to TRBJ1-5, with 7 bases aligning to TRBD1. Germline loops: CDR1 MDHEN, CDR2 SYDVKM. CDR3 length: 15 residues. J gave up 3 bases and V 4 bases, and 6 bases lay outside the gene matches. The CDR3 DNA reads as TGTGCCAGCAGTTCCCTGGACAGGAACAATCAGCCCCAGCATTTT. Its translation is CASSSLDRNNQPQHF.

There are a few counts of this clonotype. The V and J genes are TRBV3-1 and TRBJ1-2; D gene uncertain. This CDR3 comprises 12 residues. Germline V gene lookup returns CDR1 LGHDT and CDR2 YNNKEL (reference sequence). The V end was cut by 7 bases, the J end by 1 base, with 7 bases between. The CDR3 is CASTRNNYGYTF. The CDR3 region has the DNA TGTGCCAGCACCCGGAATAACTATGGCTACACCTTC.

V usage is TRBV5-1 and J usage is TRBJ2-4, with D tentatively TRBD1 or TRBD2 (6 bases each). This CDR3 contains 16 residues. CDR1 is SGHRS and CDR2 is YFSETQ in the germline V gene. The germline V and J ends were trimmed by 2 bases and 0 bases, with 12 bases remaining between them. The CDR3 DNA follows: TGCGCCAGCAGCTTAGGGGGGAACCTAGCCAAAAACATTCAGTACTTC. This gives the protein CASSLGGNLAKNIQYF.

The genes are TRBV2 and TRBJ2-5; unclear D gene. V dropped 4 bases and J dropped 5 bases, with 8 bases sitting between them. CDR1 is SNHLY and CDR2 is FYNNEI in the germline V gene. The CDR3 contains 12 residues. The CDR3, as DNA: TGTGCCAGCAGTGGAAGCGCGGAGACCCAGTACTTC. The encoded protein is CASSGSAETQYF.

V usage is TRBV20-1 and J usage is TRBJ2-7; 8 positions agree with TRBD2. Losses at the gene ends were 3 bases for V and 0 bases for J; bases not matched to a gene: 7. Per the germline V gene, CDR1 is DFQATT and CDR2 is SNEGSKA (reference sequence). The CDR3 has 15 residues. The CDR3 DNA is TGCAGTGCTAGGGTGTGGCGGGAGGCCTCCTACGAGCAGTACTTC. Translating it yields CSARVWREASYEQYF.

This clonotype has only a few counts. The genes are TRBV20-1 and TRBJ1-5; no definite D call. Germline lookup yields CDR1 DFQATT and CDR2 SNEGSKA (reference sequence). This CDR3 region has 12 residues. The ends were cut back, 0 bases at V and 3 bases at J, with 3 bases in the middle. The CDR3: CSARETNQPQHF. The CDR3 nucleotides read TGCAGTGCTAGAGAAACCAATCAGCCCCAGCATTTT.

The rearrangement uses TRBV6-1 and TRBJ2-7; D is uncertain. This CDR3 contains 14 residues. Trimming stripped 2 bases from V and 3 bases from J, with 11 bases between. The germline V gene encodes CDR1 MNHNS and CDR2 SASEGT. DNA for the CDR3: TGTGCCAGCAGTGAAATGGGTCTAGGCTACGAGCAGTACTTC. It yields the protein CASSEMGLGYEQYF.

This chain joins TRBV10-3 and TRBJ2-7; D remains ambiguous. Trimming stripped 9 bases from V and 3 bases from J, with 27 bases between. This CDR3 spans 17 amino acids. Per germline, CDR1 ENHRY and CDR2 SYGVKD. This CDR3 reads CAIRASAESRRNYEQYF. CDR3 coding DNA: TGTGCCATTCGAGCCTCCGCCGAATCCCGGCGTAACTACGAGCAGTACTTC.

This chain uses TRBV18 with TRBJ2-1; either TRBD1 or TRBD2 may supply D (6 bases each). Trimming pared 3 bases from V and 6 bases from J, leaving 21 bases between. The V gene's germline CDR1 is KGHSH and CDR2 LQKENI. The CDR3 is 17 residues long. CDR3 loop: CASSPSSVGGGGNEQFF. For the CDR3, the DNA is TGTGCCAGCTCACCGTCATCGGTTGGAGGAGGGGGCAATGAGCAGTTCTTC.

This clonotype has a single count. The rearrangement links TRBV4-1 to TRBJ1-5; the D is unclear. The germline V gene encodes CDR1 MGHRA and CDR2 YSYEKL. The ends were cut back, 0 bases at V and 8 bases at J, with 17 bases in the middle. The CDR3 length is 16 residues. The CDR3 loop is CASSQEGEARRKPQHF. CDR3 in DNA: TGCGCCAGCAGCCAAGAAGGTGAGGCCCGACGGAAGCCCCAGCATTTT.

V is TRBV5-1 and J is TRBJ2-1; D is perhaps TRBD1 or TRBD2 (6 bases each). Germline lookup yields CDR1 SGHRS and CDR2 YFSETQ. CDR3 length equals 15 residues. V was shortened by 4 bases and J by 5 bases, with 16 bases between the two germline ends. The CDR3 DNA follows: TGCGCCAGCAGCCCCAATTGGGGGGCGGACAATGAGCAGTTCTTC. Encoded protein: CASSPNWGADNEQFF.

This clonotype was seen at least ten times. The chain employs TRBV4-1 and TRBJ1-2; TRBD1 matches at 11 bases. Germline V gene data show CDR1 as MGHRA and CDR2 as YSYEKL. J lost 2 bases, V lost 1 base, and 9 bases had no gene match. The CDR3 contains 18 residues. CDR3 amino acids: CASSQARLRDRGNYGYTF. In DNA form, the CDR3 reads TGCGCCAGCAGCCAAGCGCGCCTCCGGGACAGGGGGAACTATGGCTACACCTTC.

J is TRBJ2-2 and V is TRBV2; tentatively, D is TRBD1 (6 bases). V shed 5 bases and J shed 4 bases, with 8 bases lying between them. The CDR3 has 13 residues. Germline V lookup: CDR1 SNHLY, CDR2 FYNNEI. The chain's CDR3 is CASSWTVTGELFF. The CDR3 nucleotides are TGTGCCAGCAGTTGGACAGTCACCGGGGAGCTGTTTTTT.

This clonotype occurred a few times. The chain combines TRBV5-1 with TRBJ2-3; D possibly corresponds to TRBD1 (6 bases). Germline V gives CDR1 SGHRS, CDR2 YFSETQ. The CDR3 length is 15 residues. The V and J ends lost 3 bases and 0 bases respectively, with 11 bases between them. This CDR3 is CASSSRGTSTDTQYF. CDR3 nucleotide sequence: TGCGCCAGCAGCTCCAGGGGCACTAGCACAGATACGCAGTATTTT.